This T cell receptor (beta chain) is from a study of blood T cell repertoires in COVID-19. V was cut by 3 bases and J by 10 bases, with 12 bases left in between. CDR1 and CDR2 (germline): LNHNV, YYDKDF (reference sequence). This CDR3 spans 12 amino acids. In assigning cohorts, the study relied on participant-reported clinical history. The table came from immunoSEQ multiplex PCR; TCRdb's copy has only in-frame clones and leaves some out. The sample records 150,000 to 200,000 clones, around 90% being singletons. The sample consisted of PBMCs or T cells enriched from blood (not recorded which). The clonotype originates from a young woman who had recovered from COVID-19. The chain carries TRBV15 and TRBJ1-1; no clear D. The CDR3 nucleotides read TGTGCCACCAGCAGGCCGGGTCTTGCAGCTTTCTTT. This codes for CATSRPGLAAFF.